The next 17 T cell receptor beta chains were all read from a single sample in a study of blood T cell repertoires in COVID-19 (dated by TCRdb to about 2020). The method was the immunoSEQ multiplex PCR assay. The clones in this table, taken by TCRdb from immuneACCESS, are in-frame only. Not every clone is retained; where verified, under half of the shortfall comes from an unresolved V gene, and the cause of the rest is unknown. The sample data list around 50,000 clones, and 87% of these were observed just once. Clones ranked in the top ten supply 20% to 25% of the sample. What was sequenced was peripheral blood. The receptor source for this set is a woman of 80 years or more with COVID-19, enrolled during active disease.

The V gene is TRBV5-6, the J gene TRBJ2-7; 7 bases match TRBD1. Germline V gives CDR1 SGHDT, CDR2 YYEEEE. Trimming took 0 bases from V and 3 from J; bases not matched to a gene: 3. The CDR3 is made up of 14 amino acids. CDR3 loop: CASSLDPGGYEQYF. In DNA, the CDR3 is TGTGCCAGCAGCTTGGATCCAGGGGGCTACGAGCAGTACTTC.

This clone appeared once. The chain links TRBV18 to TRBJ1-1; tentatively, D is TRBD1 (5 bases). There are 14 residues in the CDR3. V dropped 2 bases and J dropped 4 bases, with 11 bases sitting between them. The germline CDR1 and CDR2 sequences are KGHSH and LQKENI. CDR3 protein: CASSPTGVATEAFF. The CDR3 nucleotides are TGTGCCAGCTCACCAACGGGGGTGGCCACTGAAGCTTTCTTT.

The chain joins TRBV15 to TRBJ2-1; D gene uncertain. This CDR3 has 16 residues. The V gene's germline CDR1 is LNHNV and CDR2 YYDKDF (reference sequence). The V gene lost 0 bases and the J gene lost 0 bases, with 9 bases spanning the gap. Written as DNA, the CDR3 is TGTGCCACCAGCAGAGAATACAGCTTCTCCTACAATGAGCAGTTCTTC. Its translation: CATSREYSFSYNEQFF.

This sequence joins TRBV5-1 and TRBJ1-1; 9 nucleotides agree with TRBD1. V shed 2 bases, J shed 4 bases, and the junction held 6 bases outside the gene matches. This CDR3 has 15 residues. Germline CDR1 reads SGHRS; CDR2 reads YFSETQ. The CDR3 bases are TGCGCCAGCAGCTTACAGGGGGCGGGGGTCACTGAAGCTTTCTTT. Amino acids: CASSLQGAGVTEAFF.

The chain employs TRBV2 and TRBJ2-3; 9 positions match TRBD2. The germline V gene has CDR1 SNHLY and CDR2 FYNNEI. The CDR3 consists of 15 residues. With V trimmed by 11 bases and J by 2 bases, 11 bases remained unmatched. The CDR3 here is CARGGGGRLTDTQYF. DNA for the CDR3: TGTGCCCGCGGGGGGGGAGGGCGGCTCACAGATACGCAGTATTTT. Combining the CDR3 with reference TRBV2 and TRBJ2-3 gives the whole variable domain EPEVTQTPSHQVTQMGQEVILRCVPISNHLYFYWYRQILGQKVEFLVSFYNNEISEKSEIFDDQFSVERPDGSNFTLKIRSTKLEDSAMYFCARGGGGRLTDTQYFGPGTRLTVL.

The chain joins TRBV3-1 (or the pseudogene TRBV3-2) to TRBJ1-2; TRBD1 might be the D (5 bases). Germline-derived CDR1 and CDR2 are LGHDT and YNNKEL (reference sequence). CDR3 size: 15 residues. The V gene lost 2 bases and the J gene lost 6 bases, with 16 bases spanning the gap. The CDR3: CASSQLVPGSDGYTF. Here the CDR3 DNA reads TGTGCCAGCAGCCAACTAGTCCCAGGGTCGGATGGCTACACCTTC.

This clone has only a few counts. The V call is TRBV9, the J call TRBJ1-2; D not resolved. Germline V gene sequence: CDR1 SGDLS, CDR2 YYNGEE. The CDR3 length is 11 residues. Trimming stripped 3 bases from V and 6 bases from J, with 6 bases between. The CDR3 reads CASSDENGYTF. The CDR3 bases are TGTGCCAGCAGCGACGAGAATGGCTACACCTTC.

This clone was recorded once. The chain recombines TRBV19 with TRBJ1-1, with TRBD1 matching over 12 bases. The CDR3 loop spans 14 amino acids. Germline values: CDR1 LNHDA, CDR2 SQIVND (reference sequence). V trimming: 4 bases; J trimming: 5 bases; junction bases outside the gene matches: 2. The CDR3 DNA reads TGTGCCAGTAGTAGGGACAGGGGGCTTACTGAAGCTTTCTTT. It yields the protein CASSRDRGLTEAFF.

The J gene is TRBJ1-4, the V gene TRBV5-8; 8 nucleotides align to TRBD1. Germline CDR1 reads SGHTS; CDR2 reads YDEGEE. The V and J ends lost 1 base and 8 bases, in that order; junction bases with no gene match: 10. This CDR3 comprises 16 residues. CDR3 amino acids: CASSLWTGRVGEKLFF. In DNA, the CDR3 is TGTGCCAGCAGCTTGTGGACAGGGCGAGTGGGAGAAAAACTGTTTTTT.

This clone was seen once. This sequence joins TRBV5-4 and TRBJ1-6; weak D call: TRBD1 (6 bases). The CDR3 contains 16 residues. The germline V gene encodes CDR1 SGHNT and CDR2 YYREEE (reference sequence). V lost 0 bases and J 7 bases, leaving 14 bases between the germline ends. CDR3 sequence (DNA): TGTGCCAGCAGCTTGGGTCACGGGGGGCGGAATTCACCCCTCCACTTT. The encoded protein is CASSLGHGGRNSPLHF.

This clone was seen more than once but under ten times. CDR3 region: CASSPGDTGELFF. The CDR3, as DNA: TGTGCCAGCAGCCCGGGGGACACCGGGGAGCTGTTTTTT. The rearrangement links TRBV5-4 to TRBJ2-2; TRBD2 is a possible D gene (6 bases). The V gene lost 4 bases and the J gene lost 3 bases, with 7 bases spanning the gap. The CDR3 is 13 amino acids. Germline V gives CDR1 SGHNT, CDR2 YYREEE (reference sequence).

This sequence joins TRBV2 and TRBJ1-3; TRBD1 matches 7 bases. The CDR3 extends over 15 amino acids. In germline, CDR1 is SNHLY, CDR2 FYNNEI. V lost 7 bases and J lost 0; bases outside the gene matches: 6. CDR3 region: CASNLDRASGNTIYF. As DNA, the CDR3 is TGTGCCAGCAACCTAGACAGGGCCTCTGGAAACACCATATATTTT.

This sequence joins TRBV5-1 and TRBJ2-3; D possibly corresponds to TRBD1 (5 bases). Germline CDR1 reads SGHRS; CDR2 reads YFSETQ. Trimming cost V 3 bases and J 6 bases, with 17 bases left between them. The CDR3 is 15 residues long. As DNA, the CDR3 is TGCGCCAGCAGCTCGGCCCAGGGAAGGTGGGATACGCAGTATTTT. It encodes CASSSAQGRWDTQYF. Variable domain in full (rest from reference TRBV5-1 and TRBJ2-3): KAGVTQTPRYLIKTRGQQVTLSCSPISGHRSVSWYQQTPGQGLQFLFEYFSETQRNKGNFPGRFSGRQFSNSRSEMNVSTLELGDSALYLCASSSAQGRWDTQYFGPGTRLTVL.

This clone has a single count. J is TRBJ1-2 and V is TRBV6-5; D possibly corresponds to TRBD1 (6 bases). Germline V CDR1 and CDR2: MNHEY, SVGAGI. The CDR3 length is 14 residues. V was pared by 6 bases and J by 7 bases, with 18 bases between. Here the CDR3 reads CASSPGAGAFGYTF. DNA for the CDR3: TGTGCCAGCAGCCCCGGGGCGGGGGCATTTGGCTACACCTTC.

The chain has TRBV12-5 and TRBJ2-7; 7 positions agree with TRBD2. The CDR3 runs to 13 residues. The trim removed 6 bases at V and 3 bases at J, leaving 5 bases unmatched. Germline V gives CDR1 LGHNT, CDR2 FRNRAP. The CDR3 loop is CASGSGVNYEQYF. CDR3 coding DNA: TGTGCTAGTGGGAGCGGGGTGAACTACGAGCAGTACTTC.

The chain combines TRBV19 with TRBJ1-2, with 8 bases that match TRBD1. Looked up from germline, CDR1 is LNHDA and CDR2 is SQIVND (reference sequence). Germline trimming cut 5 bases from V and 0 bases from J; bases unmatched to any gene: 11. The CDR3 extends over 17 amino acids. The CDR3 nucleotides are TGTGCCAGTAGTTTCCTGGGACAGGCGGGATCTAACTATGGCTACACCTTC. Translation gives CASSFLGQAGSNYGYTF.

This chain connects TRBV27 to TRBJ2-3; 13 bases match TRBD2. The V segment lost 4 bases and the J segment 2 bases; nucleotides outside the gene matches: 3. The CDR3 is made up of 16 amino acids. Germline V gives CDR1 MNHEY, CDR2 SMNVEV (reference sequence). The CDR3 coding sequence is TGTGCCAGCAGTTCCACTAGCGGGGGGGCCACAGATACGCAGTATTTT. It yields the protein CASSSTSGGATDTQYF.